This TCR beta chain was observed in a study of T cell responses to AZD1222 COVID-19 vaccine. The CDR3 extends over 14 amino acids. The ends were cut back, 0 bases at V and 6 bases at J, with 6 bases in the middle. Looked up from germline, CDR1 is SGHDN and CDR2 is FVKESK. Repertoires were generated with immunoSEQ multiplex PCR, while TCRdb's copy carries only in-frame clones and drops some. Of some 150,000 clones detected, less than 95% appear once; the ten largest clones hold 1.5% to 2%. V and J are TRBV14 and TRBJ1-6; D is unresolved. Sequencing was performed on peripheral blood, taken on day 0 of AZD1222 vaccination. The receptor's source is an adult in good health. CDR3 region: CASSQDSLNSPLHF. The DNA of the CDR3 is TGTGCCAGCAGCCAAGACAGCCTTAATTCACCCCTCCACTTT.